This T cell receptor beta chain was recorded in a study of OX40 agonist ivuxolimab in advanced cancers. For the study at large: Ivuxolimab, an agonistic anti-OX40 (CD134) antibody, was given to patients.

With 6 bases clipped from V and 6 bases from J, the junction kept 10 bases outside the gene matches. The CDR3 contains 14 residues. The germline CDR1 and CDR2 sequences are LNHDA and SQIVND (reference sequence). Profiling relied on immunoSEQ multiplex PCR, and the TCRdb table lists in-frame clones only, not all of them. The table shows roughly 70,000 clones, with about 87% occurring only once. This material consisted of CD4+ or CD8+ T cells sorted from blood, taken in a trial of the OX40 agonist ivuxolimab. The chain couples TRBV19 to TRBJ2-7, with 8 bases fitting TRBD2. The receptor was derived from an adult with an advanced solid tumor such as melanoma, head and neck, liver or kidney cancer. CDR3 residues: CASRKGGLVGEQYF. As DNA, the CDR3 is TGTGCCAGTAGAAAGGGGGGACTAGTGGGCGAGCAGTACTTC.